One T cell receptor beta chain is described in this entry. As yet, its antigen is unknown. TCRdb redid the calling of the RT-PCR reads with MiXCR, one entry per CDR3 protein. The sample includes approximately 250,000 distinct CDR3 sequences, 10% to 15% of them seen just once. The sample is drawn from a study of response to subunit inactivated influenza vaccine. General study findings and limits: A suggestion made by the authors is that each seasonal influenza vaccination recruits few new T cells.

The sample consisted of non-naive T cells sorted from PBMCs, taken less than 15 days before vaccination. This clonotype originated in a man in his fifties or sixties who received an inactivated influenza vaccine.

CDR3 bases: TGTGCCAGCTATATAGCGGGAGGGCCGGACACAGATACGCAGTATTTT. Translating gives CASYIAGGPDTDTQYF. The chain recombines TRBV28 with TRBJ2-3, with 11 bases matching TRBD2. Germline trimming cut 8 bases from V and 2 bases from J; bases unmatched to any gene: 9. Germline values: CDR1 MDHEN, CDR2 SYDVKM. This CDR3 comprises 16 residues.